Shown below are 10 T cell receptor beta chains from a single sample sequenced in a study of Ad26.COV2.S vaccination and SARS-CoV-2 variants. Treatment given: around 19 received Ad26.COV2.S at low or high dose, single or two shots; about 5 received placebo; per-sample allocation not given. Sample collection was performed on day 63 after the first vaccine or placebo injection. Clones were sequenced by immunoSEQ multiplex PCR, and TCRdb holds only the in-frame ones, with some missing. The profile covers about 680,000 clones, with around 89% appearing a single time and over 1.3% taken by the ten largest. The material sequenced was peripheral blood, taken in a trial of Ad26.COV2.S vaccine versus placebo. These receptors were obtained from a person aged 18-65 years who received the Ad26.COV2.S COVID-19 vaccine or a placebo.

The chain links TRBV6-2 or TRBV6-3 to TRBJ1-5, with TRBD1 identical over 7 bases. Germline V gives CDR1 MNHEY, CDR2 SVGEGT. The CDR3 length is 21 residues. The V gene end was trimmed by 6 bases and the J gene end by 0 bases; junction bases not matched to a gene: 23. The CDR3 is CASSLIVQIRDRTYSNQPQHF. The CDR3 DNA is TGTGCCAGCAGCCTCATCGTCCAGATCCGGGACAGAACTTATAGCAATCAGCCCCAGCATTTT.

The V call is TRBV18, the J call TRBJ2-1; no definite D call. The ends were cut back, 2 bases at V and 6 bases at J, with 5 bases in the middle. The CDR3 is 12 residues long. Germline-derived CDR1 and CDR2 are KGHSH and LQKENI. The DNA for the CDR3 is TGTGCCAGCTCACCAGGGGTCAATGAGCAGTTCTTC. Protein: CASSPGVNEQFF.

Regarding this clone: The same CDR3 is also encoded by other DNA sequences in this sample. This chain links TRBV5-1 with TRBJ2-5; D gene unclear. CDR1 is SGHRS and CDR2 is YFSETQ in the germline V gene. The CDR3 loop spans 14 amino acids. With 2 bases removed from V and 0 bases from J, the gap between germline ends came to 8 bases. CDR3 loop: CASSLVGNQETQYF. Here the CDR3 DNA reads TGCGCCAGCAGCTTAGTGGGCAACCAAGAGACCCAGTACTTC.

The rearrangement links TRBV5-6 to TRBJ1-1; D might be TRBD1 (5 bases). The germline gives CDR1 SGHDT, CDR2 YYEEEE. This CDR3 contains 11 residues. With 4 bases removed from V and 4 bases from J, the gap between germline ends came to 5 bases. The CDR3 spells CASSRGTEAFF. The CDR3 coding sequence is TGTGCCAGCAGCAGGGGCACTGAAGCTTTCTTT.

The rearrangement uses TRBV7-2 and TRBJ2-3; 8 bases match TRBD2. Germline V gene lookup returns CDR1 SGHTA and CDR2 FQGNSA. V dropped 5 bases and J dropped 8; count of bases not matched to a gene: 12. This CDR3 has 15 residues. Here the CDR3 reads CASSQGTSQPGTQYF. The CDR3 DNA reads TGTGCCAGCAGCCAAGGGACTAGTCAGCCCGGTACGCAGTATTTT.

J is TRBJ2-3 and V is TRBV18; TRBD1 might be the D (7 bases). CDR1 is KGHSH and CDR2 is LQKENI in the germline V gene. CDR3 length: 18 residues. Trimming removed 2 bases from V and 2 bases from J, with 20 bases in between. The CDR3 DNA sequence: TGTGCCAGCTCACCAAGCCAGAGTGGAGGGGGCGCCACAGATACGCAGTATTTT. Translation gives CASSPSQSGGGATDTQYF.

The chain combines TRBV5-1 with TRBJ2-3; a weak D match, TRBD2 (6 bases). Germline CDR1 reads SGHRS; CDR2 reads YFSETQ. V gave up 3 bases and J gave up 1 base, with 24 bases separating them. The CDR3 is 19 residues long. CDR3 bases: TGCGCCAGCAGCTGGGGTGCGGGATTCGTGGAATCGGGCACAGATACGCAGTATTTT. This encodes CASSWGAGFVESGTDTQYF.

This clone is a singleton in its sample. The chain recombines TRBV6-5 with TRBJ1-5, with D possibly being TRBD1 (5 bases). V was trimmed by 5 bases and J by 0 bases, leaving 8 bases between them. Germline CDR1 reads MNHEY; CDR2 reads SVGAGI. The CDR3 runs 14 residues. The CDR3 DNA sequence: TGTGCCAGCAGTCGGGGGTATAGCAATCAGCCCCAGCATTTT. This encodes CASSRGYSNQPQHF.

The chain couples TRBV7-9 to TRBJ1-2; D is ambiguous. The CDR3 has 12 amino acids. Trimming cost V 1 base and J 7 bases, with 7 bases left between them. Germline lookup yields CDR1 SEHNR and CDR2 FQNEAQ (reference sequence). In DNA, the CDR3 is TGTGCCAGCAGCTTAGAGGGAATTGGCTACACCTTC. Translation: CASSLEGIGYTF.

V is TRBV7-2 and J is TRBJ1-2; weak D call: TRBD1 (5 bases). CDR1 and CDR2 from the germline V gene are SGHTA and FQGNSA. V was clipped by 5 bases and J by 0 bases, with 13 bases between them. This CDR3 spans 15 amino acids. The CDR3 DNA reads TGTGCCAGCAGCCTAGGGGCCGCGGCTAACTATGGCTACACCTTC. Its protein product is CASSLGAAANYGYTF. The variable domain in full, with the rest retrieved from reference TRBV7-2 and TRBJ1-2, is GAGVSQSPSNKVTEKGKDVELRCDPISGHTALYWYRQSLGQGLEFLIYFQGNSAPDKSGLPSDRFSAERTGGSVSTLTIQRTQQEDSAVYLCASSLGAAANYGYTFGSGTRLTVV.